This T cell receptor beta chain was sequenced during a study of early T cells in non-severe SARS-CoV-2 infection. This clonotype was seen at least ten times. One entry per CDR3 protein results from TCRdb running MiXCR on the 5' RACE reads. The sample holds about 56,000 distinct CDR3 sequences, roughly 15% seen once. CDR1 SGHVS and CDR2 FNYEAQ come from the germline V gene. The CDR3 totals 18 residues. V trimming: 1 base; J trimming: 9 bases; junction bases outside the gene matches: 16. The clonotype originates from an adult who was a healthcare worker with PCR-confirmed SARS-CoV-2 infection or an uninfected control (not recorded which). The source was whole blood, collected at baseline. This chain links TRBV7-6 with TRBJ2-1; TRBD2 agrees at 9 bases. This CDR3 reads CASSLVPGSAGGLTEQFF. CDR3 sequence (DNA): TGTGCCAGCAGCTTAGTCCCAGGGTCGGCGGGAGGGCTTACTGAGCAGTTCTTC.